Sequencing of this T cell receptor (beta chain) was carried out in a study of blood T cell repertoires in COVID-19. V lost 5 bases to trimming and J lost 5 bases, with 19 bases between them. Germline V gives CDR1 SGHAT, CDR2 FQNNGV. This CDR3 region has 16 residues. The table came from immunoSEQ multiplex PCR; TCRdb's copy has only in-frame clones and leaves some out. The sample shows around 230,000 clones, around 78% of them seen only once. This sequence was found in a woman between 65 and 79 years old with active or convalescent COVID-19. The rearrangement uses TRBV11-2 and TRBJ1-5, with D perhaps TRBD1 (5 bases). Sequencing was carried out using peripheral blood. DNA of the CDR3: TGTGCCAGCAGCCCCGAGGGGCCGGGGGAAGATCAGCCCCAGCATTTT. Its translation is CASSPEGPGEDQPQHF. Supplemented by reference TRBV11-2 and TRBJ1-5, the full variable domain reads EAGVAQSPRYKIIEKRQSVAFWCNPISGHATLYWYQQILGQGPKLLIQFQNNGVVDDSQLPKDRFSAERLKGVDSTLKIQPAKLEDSAVYLCASSPEGPGEDQPQHFGDGTRLSIL.